Each of the 17 T cell receptor beta chains below was sequenced from the same sample in a study of T cell responses to AZD1222 COVID-19 vaccine. TCRdb's table, derived via immunoSEQ multiplex PCR, lists solely in-frame clones and lacks some. The data show 100,000 or so clones, less than 90% seen once. The sequenced sample was peripheral blood, obtained on day 0 of AZD1222 vaccination. These receptors were obtained from an adult in good health.

The chain combines TRBV6-5 with TRBJ1-1; 7 bases are a match to TRBD1. This CDR3 spans 15 amino acids. V shed 4 bases and J 5 bases; nucleotides not matched to a gene: 10. CDR1 and CDR2 from the germline V gene are MNHEY and SVGAGI. Here the CDR3 DNA reads TGTGCCAGCAGTTTAGGACAGGCGGAACTGACTGAAGCTTTCTTT. Its protein is CASSLGQAELTEAFF.

The chain uses TRBV2 and TRBJ2-7; 7 nucleotides match TRBD1. The CDR3 length is 14 residues. The J segment lost 2 bases and the V segment lost 8 bases, leaving 9 bases of the junction unmatched. Germline assignment: CDR1 SNHLY and CDR2 FYNNEI. The CDR3 region is CASASDRDAYEQYF. CDR3 DNA: TGTGCCAGCGCTTCAGACAGGGACGCCTACGAGCAGTACTTC.

The sample holds one count of this clone. The CDR3 nucleotides read TGTGCCAGCAGTTTGCAGCTGAACACTGAAGCTTTCTTT. It codes for CASSLQLNTEAFF. The rearrangement uses TRBV12-3 or TRBV12-4 and TRBJ1-1; D is unclear. The CDR3 has 13 residues. The ends were cut back, 3 bases at V and 0 bases at J, with 5 bases in the middle.

This chain links TRBV5-6 with TRBJ2-7; possibly TRBD2 for D (7 bases). V lost 1 base and J lost 7, with 18 bases in between. The germline V gene has CDR1 SGHDT and CDR2 YYEEEE. The CDR3 is made up of 15 amino acids. CDR3: CASSLTRGPLGEQYF. The CDR3 bases are TGTGCCAGCAGCTTGACGCGGGGGCCCCTCGGGGAGCAGTACTTC.

V and J are TRBV3-1 (or the pseudogene TRBV3-2) and TRBJ2-5, with D perhaps matching TRBD2 (6 bases). Germline V gene data show CDR1 as LGHDT and CDR2 as YNNKEL (reference sequence). The V gene lost 5 bases and the J gene lost 3 bases, with 13 bases spanning the gap. There are 14 residues in the CDR3. Written as DNA, the CDR3 is TGTGCCAGCAGCGGAGACGGCGGGGAAGAGACCCAGTACTTC. It yields the protein CASSGDGGEETQYF.

The chain combines TRBV6-5 with TRBJ2-5, with TRBD1 matching over 10 bases. The CDR3 spans 15 residues. Trimming cost V 7 bases and J 1 base; bases outside gene matches: 6. CDR1 MNHEY and CDR2 SVGAGI come from the germline V gene. CDR3 protein: CASTRTGGIQETQYF. The CDR3 nucleotides are TGTGCCAGCACCCGGACAGGGGGGATCCAAGAGACCCAGTACTTC.

The V call is TRBV14, the J call TRBJ1-1, with a tentative D call TRBD1 (6 bases). Germline V gene lookup returns CDR1 SGHDN and CDR2 FVKESK. The CDR3 is 13 residues long. Trimming pared 4 bases from V and 5 bases from J, leaving 11 bases between. The CDR3 region is CASSLNRATEAFF. The CDR3, as DNA: TGTGCCAGCAGCCTAAACAGGGCGACTGAAGCTTTCTTT. Using reference TRBV14 and TRBJ1-1 for the parts outside the CDR3, the full variable domain is EAGVTQFPSHSVIEKGQTVTLRCDPISGHDNLYWYRRVMGKEIKFLLHFVKESKQDESGMPNNRFLAERTGGTYSTLKVQPAELEDSGVYFCASSLNRATEAFFGQGTRLTVV.

The V gene is TRBV27, the J gene TRBJ1-6; D gene ambiguous. Germline V gene data show CDR1 as MNHEY and CDR2 as SMNVEV (reference sequence). V gave up 6 bases and J gave up 3 bases, with 6 bases separating them. This CDR3 spans 13 amino acids. For the CDR3, the DNA is TGTGCCAGCAGGGCCCTCTATAATTCACCCCTCCACTTT. Its translation is CASRALYNSPLHF.

The chain combines TRBV19 with TRBJ2-5; 11 bases line up with TRBD1. The CDR3 is 16 amino acids. V lost 5 bases to trimming and J lost 5 bases; unmatched junction nucleotides: 10. CDR1 and CDR2 from the germline V gene are LNHDA and SQIVND (reference sequence). CDR3 residues: CASSYRTGGAGETQYF. The CDR3, as DNA: TGTGCCAGTAGTTACCGGACAGGGGGCGCTGGGGAGACCCAGTACTTC.

The chain links TRBV7-2 to TRBJ1-5; maybe TRBD1 (5 bases). From germline, CDR1 is SGHTA and CDR2 FQGNSA. The CDR3 consists of 16 residues. With 0 bases removed from V and 7 bases from J, the gap between germline ends came to 16 bases. For the CDR3, the DNA is TGTGCCAGCAGCTTAGCCATCCCAGCCGGGGGGCAGCCCCAGCATTTT. Residues: CASSLAIPAGGQPQHF. The entire variable domain, with the rest obtained from reference TRBV7-2 and TRBJ1-5, is as follows: GAGVSQSPSNKVTEKGKDVELRCDPISGHTALYWYRQSLGQGLEFLIYFQGNSAPDKSGLPSDRFSAERTGGSVSTLTIQRTQQEDSAVYLCASSLAIPAGGQPQHFGDGTRLSIL.

The chain joins TRBV10-2 to TRBJ2-7; the D is unclear. The CDR3 is made up of 12 amino acids. Germline-derived CDR1 and CDR2 are WSHSY and SAAADI. The ends were cut back, 0 bases at V and 4 bases at J, with 4 bases in the middle. CDR3 protein: CASSESGYEQYF. CDR3 bases: TGCGCCAGCAGTGAGTCGGGATACGAGCAGTACTTC.

The V and J genes are TRBV7-9 and TRBJ2-1, with 11 bases matching TRBD2. Germline loops: CDR1 SEHNR, CDR2 FQNEAQ (reference sequence). There are 19 residues in the CDR3. J was trimmed by 0 bases and V by 6 bases; bases with no gene match: 13. CDR3 residues: CASSVAGGTSGGSYNEQFF. DNA for the CDR3: TGTGCCAGCAGTGTTGCAGGGGGGACTAGCGGAGGCTCCTACAATGAGCAGTTCTTC.

The chain joins TRBV12-3 or TRBV12-4 to TRBJ2-7, with a tentative D call TRBD1 (6 bases). The ends were cut back, 7 bases at V and 4 bases at J, with 11 bases in the middle. The length of the CDR3 is 12 residues. The CDR3 loop reads CASNKQGYEQYF. CDR3 nucleotides: TGTGCCAGCAATAAACAGGGATACGAGCAGTACTTC.

The V and J genes are TRBV9 and TRBJ2-7, with 7 bases lining up with TRBD1. The V gene end was trimmed by 4 bases and the J gene end by 5 bases; junction bases not matched to a gene: 9. This CDR3 is 14 amino acids long. Germline CDR1 is SGDLS and CDR2 is YYNGEE. This CDR3 is CASSPRTGRDEQYF. CDR3 in DNA: TGTGCCAGCAGCCCTCGGACAGGTAGAGACGAGCAGTACTTC.

This rearrangement joins TRBV25-1 to TRBJ2-7; D unresolved. The CDR3 has 14 amino acids. V was shortened by 6 bases and J by 5 bases, with 17 bases between the two germline ends. The germline V gene encodes CDR1 MGHDK and CDR2 SYGVNS. The CDR3 sequence is CASSLPGSAHEQYF. The CDR3 DNA follows: TGTGCCAGCAGCCTTCCGGGCTCTGCCCACGAGCAGTACTTC.

This rearrangement joins TRBV3-1 (or the pseudogene TRBV3-2) to TRBJ2-7; 15 bases match TRBD2. Germline values: CDR1 LGHDT, CDR2 YNNKEL (reference sequence). V shed 6 bases and J 5 bases; nucleotides not matched to a gene: 5. This CDR3 has 15 amino acids. CDR3 sequence (DNA): TGTGCCAGCAGTCAGAGGACTAGCGGGAGGGACGAGCAGTACTTC. Amino acid sequence: CASSQRTSGRDEQYF.

This chain connects TRBV11-2 to TRBJ1-6; 8 nucleotides line up with TRBD1. Germline V gene lookup returns CDR1 SGHAT and CDR2 FQNNGV. The V gene end was trimmed by 0 bases and the J gene end by 8 bases; junction bases not matched to a gene: 3. The CDR3 has 15 amino acids. CDR3 nucleotide sequence: TGTGCCAGCAGCTTAGAAGCAGGGGGCCATTCACCCCTCCACTTT. Encoded protein: CASSLEAGGHSPLHF.